Each of the 26 T cell receptor beta chains below was sequenced from the same sample in a study of blood T cell repertoires in COVID-19. Sequenced by immunoSEQ multiplex PCR; TCRdb stores in-frame clones only, minus some. The data show around 170,000 clones, 89% seen once. Sequenced sample: peripheral blood. Every receptor here comes from a man aged 55 to 70 with acute or convalescent COVID-19.

This clone was recorded only once. V gene TRBV7-9 combines with J gene TRBJ2-3, with 7 positions matching TRBD2. The CDR3 is made up of 15 amino acids. Unmatched junction bases numbered 7, after V lost 5 bases and J lost 2 bases. Germline CDR1 SEHNR, CDR2 FQNEAQ (reference sequence). CDR3 residues: CASSPLAVHTDTQYF. In DNA form, the CDR3 reads TGTGCCAGCAGCCCCCTAGCGGTACACACAGATACGCAGTATTTT.

V gene TRBV6-5 combines with J gene TRBJ1-1; D uncertain. Germline V gives CDR1 MNHEY, CDR2 SVGAGI. This CDR3 is 11 amino acids long. V lost 8 bases and J 7 bases, leaving 11 bases between the germline ends. CDR3 protein: CASSSSGEAFF. The DNA of the CDR3 is TGTGCCAGCTCATCTTCGGGTGAAGCTTTCTTT.

The gene calls are TRBV7-9 and TRBJ1-6; tentatively, D is TRBD1 (6 bases). Germline loops: CDR1 SEHNR, CDR2 FQNEAQ (reference sequence). The V and J ends lost 8 bases and 7 bases respectively, with 18 bases between them. The CDR3 length is 15 residues. The CDR3 DNA is TGTGCCAGCGGGGCAGGGGTAGGCGCGAATTCACCCCTCCACTTT. Translation: CASGAGVGANSPLHF.

The chain has TRBV4-2 and TRBJ2-3, with 10 bases aligning to TRBD2. The CDR3 is 18 residues long. J was trimmed by 0 bases and V by 1 base; bases with no gene match: 7. The germline gives CDR1 LGHNA, CDR2 YNFKEQ. The CDR3 sequence: CASSQAGLAGASTDTQYF. Written as DNA, the CDR3 is TGTGCCAGCAGCCAAGCAGGGCTAGCGGGGGCGAGCACAGATACGCAGTATTTT.

The V gene is TRBV6-5, the J gene TRBJ1-2, with D possibly matching TRBD1 (6 bases). V lost 4 bases and J lost 8, with 17 bases in between. The CDR3 contains 14 residues. From germline, CDR1 is MNHEY and CDR2 SVGAGI. The CDR3 DNA is TGTGCCAGCAGTTCCCCCCGGCAGGGGAGCGGCTACACCTTC. Amino acids: CASSSPRQGSGYTF.

The rearrangement joins TRBV6-5 to TRBJ1-2, with TRBD1 as a possible D gene (6 bases). Germline loops: CDR1 MNHEY, CDR2 SVGAGI. This CDR3 comprises 16 residues. With 4 bases removed from V and 8 bases from J, the gap between germline ends came to 23 bases. The CDR3 region has the DNA TGTGCCAGCAGTTTAGGGCCCTGGGGGGGGCTAGAGGGCTACACCTTC. This translates into CASSLGPWGGLEGYTF.

The chain uses TRBV3-1 (or the pseudogene TRBV3-2) and TRBJ1-6; weak D call: TRBD1 (6 bases). V lost 4 bases and J lost 7, with 17 bases in between. The V gene's germline CDR1 is LGHDT and CDR2 YNNKEL (reference sequence). This CDR3 has 16 residues. The chain's CDR3 is CASSRLTTGANSPLHF. The CDR3 region has the DNA TGTGCCAGCAGCCGGCTAACGACAGGTGCAAATTCACCCCTCCACTTT.

The chain has TRBV15 and TRBJ2-3; 10 bases agree with TRBD1. The CDR3 contains 13 residues. From germline, CDR1 is LNHNV and CDR2 YYDKDF (reference sequence). Trimming took 5 bases from V and 9 from J; bases not matched to a gene: 5. The CDR3 loop reads CATSPRTGGTQYF. CDR3 sequence (DNA): TGTGCCACCAGCCCCCGGACAGGGGGAACGCAGTATTTT.

This chain links TRBV2 with TRBJ1-1; D call uncertain. Germline CDR1 and CDR2: SNHLY and FYNNEI. V shed 7 bases and J shed 2 bases, with 11 bases lying between them. The CDR3 contains 13 residues. This CDR3 is CASKIGGNTEAFF. In DNA, the CDR3 is TGTGCCAGCAAGATAGGAGGAAACACTGAAGCTTTCTTT. Drawing the rest from reference TRBV2 and TRBJ1-1, the complete variable domain is EPEVTQTPSHQVTQMGQEVILRCVPISNHLYFYWYRQILGQKVEFLVSFYNNEISEKSEIFDDQFSVERPDGSNFTLKIRSTKLEDSAMYFCASKIGGNTEAFFGQGTRLTVV.

The chain is built from TRBV5-6 and TRBJ1-5, with a possible D match to TRBD1 (5 bases). The CDR3 length is 15 residues. V lost 0 bases, J lost 6 bases, and 13 bases lay in between. Per germline, CDR1 SGHDT and CDR2 YYEEEE. The CDR3 sequence: CASSLEGRVGQPQHF. In DNA form, the CDR3 reads TGTGCCAGCAGCTTGGAGGGCAGGGTCGGTCAGCCCCAGCATTTT.

The J gene is TRBJ1-6, the V gene TRBV19, with TRBD1 identical over 7 bases. The J segment lost 8 bases and the V segment lost 6 bases, leaving 4 bases of the junction unmatched. The CDR3 extends over 13 amino acids. Germline CDR1 and CDR2: LNHDA and SQIVND (reference sequence). CDR3 in DNA: TGTGCCAGTAGGAAACAGGGGCATTCACCCCTCCACTTT. Encoded protein: CASRKQGHSPLHF.

The chain has TRBV6-5 and TRBJ1-2; no firm D call. The CDR3 consists of 13 residues. V dropped 0 bases and J dropped 6 bases, with 8 bases sitting between them. CDR1 is MNHEY and CDR2 is SVGAGI in the germline V gene. Here the CDR3 reads CASSYSSLNGYTF. As DNA, the CDR3 is TGTGCCAGCAGTTACTCGAGTTTGAATGGCTACACCTTC.

This chain joins TRBV12-3 or TRBV12-4 and TRBJ1-1; the D gene is possibly TRBD1 (6 bases). V was cut by 4 bases and J by 2 bases, with 8 bases left in between. The CDR3 has 13 residues. CDR3 nucleotides: TGTGCCAGCAGTTACAGGGAAAACACTGAAGCTTTCTTT. Its protein product is CASSYRENTEAFF.

The V gene is TRBV4-1, the J gene TRBJ2-7; D is ambiguous. V lost 9 bases to trimming and J lost 0 bases, with 12 bases between them. Germline CDR1 MGHRA, CDR2 YSYEKL. The CDR3 covers 13 residues. DNA of the CDR3: TGCGCCAGTCGAGCAGGAAGCTCCTACGAGCAGTACTTC. This sequence encodes CASRAGSSYEQYF.

V is TRBV6-5 and J is TRBJ1-4; D not certain. The germline gives CDR1 MNHEY, CDR2 SVGAGI. Trimming took off 8 bases at V and 0 bases at J, with 10 bases between the two ends. The CDR3 covers 14 residues. CDR3 in amino acids: CASGRLTTNEKLFF. In DNA form, the CDR3 reads TGTGCCAGCGGTCGACTGACAACTAATGAAAAACTGTTTTTT.

The chain joins TRBV4-1 to TRBJ1-3, with a tentative D call TRBD1 (6 bases). CDR3 length equals 14 residues. V lost 6 bases to trimming and J lost 2 bases, with 11 bases between them. Germline lookup yields CDR1 MGHRA and CDR2 YSYEKL. The DNA for the CDR3 is TGCGCCAGCAGGCCTACAGGGACTGGAAACACCATATATTTT. Its translation is CASRPTGTGNTIYF.

CDR3 amino acids: CASTYRGNTGELFF. The CDR3, as DNA: TGTGCCAGCACCTACAGGGGAAACACCGGGGAGCTGTTTTTT. The chain is built from TRBV5-8 and TRBJ2-2, with TRBD1 identical over 7 bases. The CDR3 length is 14 residues. J was trimmed by 2 bases and V by 6 bases; bases with no gene match: 4. Germline V gene sequence: CDR1 SGHTS, CDR2 YDEGEE.

This chain joins TRBV7-2 and TRBJ2-7; TRBD1 matches at 7 bases. The CDR3 extends over 14 amino acids. Germline lookup yields CDR1 SGHTA and CDR2 FQGNSA. J gave up 5 bases and V 5 bases, and 9 bases lay outside the gene matches. CDR3 DNA: TGTGCCAGCAGCAAGGGGGACAGTCCCCACGAGCAGTACTTC. Translated: CASSKGDSPHEQYF.

V gene TRBV5-1 combines with J gene TRBJ1-1; maybe TRBD1 (6 bases). Trimming shortened V by 6 bases and J by 7 bases, and 19 bases separated the two germline ends. This CDR3 spans 14 amino acids. Germline V lookup: CDR1 SGHRS, CDR2 YFSETQ. The CDR3 coding sequence is TGCGCCAGCACCGTAGGGGACATCGTTAGTGAAGCTTTCTTT. Protein sequence: CASTVGDIVSEAFF.

The chain employs TRBV7-6 and TRBJ1-1; 8 bases agree with TRBD1. Germline values: CDR1 SGHVS, CDR2 FNYEAQ. There are 14 residues in the CDR3. Trimming took 4 bases from V and 2 from J; bases not matched to a gene: 3. The CDR3 spells CASSSGTGNTEAFF. The CDR3 DNA sequence: TGTGCCAGCAGCTCCGGGACAGGTAACACTGAAGCTTTCTTT. Combining the CDR3 with reference TRBV7-6 and TRBJ1-1 gives the whole variable domain GAGVSQSPRYKVTKRGQDVALRCDPISGHVSLYWYRQALGQGPEFLTYFNYEAQQDKSGLPNDRFSAERPEGSISTLTIQRTEQRDSAMYRCASSSGTGNTEAFFGQGTRLTVV.

The chain recombines TRBV18 with TRBJ1-2; TRBD1 matches 8 bases. CDR3 length: 16 amino acids. Per germline, CDR1 KGHSH and CDR2 LQKENI. After removal of 3 bases from V and 5 bases from J, the junction contained 11 bases not matched to a gene. CDR3 bases: TGTGCCAGCTCACCCCCAATCCAGGGGGCACGATATGGCTACACCTTC. Its translation: CASSPPIQGARYGYTF. Variable domain in full (rest from reference TRBV18 and TRBJ1-2): NAGVMQNPRHLVRRRGQEARLRCSPMKGHSHVYWYRQLPEEGLKFMVYLQKENIIDESGMPKERFSAEFPKEGPSILRIQQVVRGDSAAYFCASSPPIQGARYGYTFGSGTRLTVV.

The chain recombines TRBV6-4 with TRBJ1-4; a possible D gene is TRBD1 (5 bases). The CDR3 runs 15 residues. V dropped 6 bases and J dropped 5 bases, with 16 bases sitting between them. From germline, CDR1 is MRHNA and CDR2 SNTAGT. The CDR3 DNA follows: TGTGCCAGCAGCCCGGGGGGTACCAAGAATGAAAAACTGTTTTTT. Encoded protein: CASSPGGTKNEKLFF.

V and J are TRBV10-1 and TRBJ1-5, with D possibly being TRBD1 (5 bases). Trimming left V 0 bases short and J 4 bases short, with 10 bases between. CDR3 length: 15 amino acids. Germline-derived CDR1 and CDR2 are WNHNN and SYGVQD (reference sequence). This CDR3 is CASSESGRENQPQHF. As DNA, the CDR3 is TGCGCCAGCAGTGAGTCGGGGCGGGAAAATCAGCCCCAGCATTTT.

The rearrangement joins TRBV5-6 to TRBJ1-1; 10 bases match TRBD1. Germline V gene lookup returns CDR1 SGHDT and CDR2 YYEEEE. J lost 3 bases, V lost 4 bases, and 6 bases had no gene match. The CDR3 has 15 residues. CDR3 coding DNA: TGTGCCAGCAGCCGGACAGGGGGGATGCACACTGAAGCTTTCTTT. This encodes CASSRTGGMHTEAFF.

The rearrangement joins TRBV24-1 to TRBJ2-7; perhaps TRBD1 as D (5 bases). The V end lost 1 base, the J end lost 0 bases, and 12 bases lay between the germline ends. Germline CDR1 reads KGHDR; CDR2 reads SFDVKD. The CDR3 runs 16 residues. The CDR3 DNA follows: TGTGCCACCAGTGATTTACACAGGCGACTCTCCTACGAGCAGTACTTC. Encoded protein: CATSDLHRRLSYEQYF.

The chain has TRBV18 and TRBJ2-7, with a possible D match to TRBD2 (5 bases). The V and J ends lost 3 bases and 1 base respectively, with 16 bases between them. CDR1 is KGHSH and CDR2 is LQKENI in the germline V gene. This CDR3 contains 16 residues. CDR3 DNA sequence: TGTGCCAGCTCACCCCTACAAGCTAGCCATTCCTACGAGCAGTACTTC. This codes for CASSPLQASHSYEQYF.